This entry is about one T cell receptor (beta chain). Its antigen remains unknown. With 60 Vbeta and 13 Jbeta primers, the PCR was carried out. Measured with immunoSEQ multiplex PCR; TCRdb has only the in-frame clones, and not every one. Of more than 95,000 clones in the sample, over 70% are singletons; the top ten hold approximately 4%. These data are taken from a study of cytomegalovirus exposure and HLA in healthy donors. The germline V gene has CDR1 LNHNV and CDR2 YYDKDF (reference sequence). The CDR3 extends over 13 amino acids. V lost 6 bases, J lost 5 bases, and 4 bases stayed unmatched. Study-wide results and limits: Among the most significant clusters, several appeared linked to common viral pathogens in a later analysis.

The clonotype comes from a man aged 18 to 30 in good health and CMV-seropositive. This chain uses TRBV15 with TRBJ2-5; 9 bases agree with TRBD2. Material: PBMCs. The CDR3 sequence is CATRTSGLETQYF. Written as DNA, the CDR3 is TGTGCCACCAGAACTAGCGGGCTGGAGACCCAGTACTTC.